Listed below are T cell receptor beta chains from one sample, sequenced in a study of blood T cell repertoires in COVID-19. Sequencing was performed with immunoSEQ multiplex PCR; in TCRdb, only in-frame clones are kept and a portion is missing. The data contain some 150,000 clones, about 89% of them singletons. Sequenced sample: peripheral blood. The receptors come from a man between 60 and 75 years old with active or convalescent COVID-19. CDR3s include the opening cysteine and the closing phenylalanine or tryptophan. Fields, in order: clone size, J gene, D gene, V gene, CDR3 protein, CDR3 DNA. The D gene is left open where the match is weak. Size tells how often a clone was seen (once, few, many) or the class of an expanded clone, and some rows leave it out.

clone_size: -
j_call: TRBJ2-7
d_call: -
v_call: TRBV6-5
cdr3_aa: CASIQEFSYEQYF
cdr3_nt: TGTGCCAGCATACAGGAGTTCTCCTACGAGCAGTACTTC

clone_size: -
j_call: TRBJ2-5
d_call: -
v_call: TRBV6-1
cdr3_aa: CASSEVGRILETQYF
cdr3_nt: TGTGCCAGCAGTGAAGTCGGCAGGATATTAGAGACCCAGTACTTC

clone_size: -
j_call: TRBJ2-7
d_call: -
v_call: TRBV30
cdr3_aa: CAWSGGGRYEQYF
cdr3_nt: TGTGCCTGGTCAGGTGGAGGGCGGTACGAGCAGTACTTC

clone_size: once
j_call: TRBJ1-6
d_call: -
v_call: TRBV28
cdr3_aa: CASSTFYNSPLHF
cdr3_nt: TGTGCCAGCAGTACTTTCTATAATTCACCCCTCCACTTT

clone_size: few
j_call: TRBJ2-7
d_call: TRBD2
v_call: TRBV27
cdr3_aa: CASRYGGLAGGNEQYF
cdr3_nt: TGTGCCAGCAGATATGGGGGACTAGCGGGGGGTAACGAGCAGTACTTC

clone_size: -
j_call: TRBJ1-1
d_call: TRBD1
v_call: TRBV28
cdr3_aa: CASSLTLPTGGTEAFF
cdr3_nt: TGTGCCAGCAGCCTAACCCTCCCGACAGGGGGGACTGAAGCTTTCTTT

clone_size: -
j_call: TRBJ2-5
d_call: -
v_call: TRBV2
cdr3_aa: CASSEGKGTVGTQYF
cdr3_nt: TGTGCCAGCAGTGAAGGGAAAGGGACTGTGGGGACCCAGTACTTC

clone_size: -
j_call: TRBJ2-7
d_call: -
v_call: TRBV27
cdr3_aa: CASSSTDSPIAYEQYF
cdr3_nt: TGTGCCAGCAGTTCTACGGACAGCCCGATTGCCTACGAGCAGTACTTC

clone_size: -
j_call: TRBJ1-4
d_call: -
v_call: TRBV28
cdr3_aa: CASSPPGGMNEKLFF
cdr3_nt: TGTGCCAGCAGTCCCCCAGGAGGGATGAATGAAAAACTGTTTTTT

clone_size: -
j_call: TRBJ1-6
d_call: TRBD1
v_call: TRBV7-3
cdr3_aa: CASSLLGQDNSPLHF
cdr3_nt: TGTGCCAGCAGCTTATTGGGACAGGATAATTCACCCCTCCACTTT

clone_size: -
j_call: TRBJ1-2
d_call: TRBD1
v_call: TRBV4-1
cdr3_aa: CASSQDRGQGANGYTF
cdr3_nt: TGCGCCAGCAGCCAAGATCGAGGACAGGGTGCGAATGGCTACACCTTC

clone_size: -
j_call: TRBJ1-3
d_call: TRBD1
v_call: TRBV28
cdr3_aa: CASGTGRNTIYF
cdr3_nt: TGTGCCAGCGGGACAGGGCGTAACACCATATATTTT